Listed below are T cell receptor beta chains from one sample, sequenced in a study of cytomegalovirus exposure and HLA in healthy donors. The assay was immunoSEQ multiplex PCR, and TCRdb's table has in-frame clones only and misses some. The data hold about 86,000 clones, with just under 95% observed a single time. Sample: PBMCs. These receptors originate from a man between 18 and 35 years old in good health and CMV-seronegative. Each CDR3 is given with its conserved first and last residue. Fields, in order: V gene, clone size, CDR3 protein. Clone size is given for some rows only: seen once, a few or many times, or a class if the clone is expanded.

>TRBV6-5|-
CASSYPGGGYTF
>TRBV19|-
CASSIDRVSGGYTF
>TRBV9|-
CASSVGVASTYEQYF
>TRBV15|-
CATSRDTTFEETQYF
>TRBV5-1|-
CASSFGTHSYEQYF
>TRBV10-3|-
CAINSDRGSYTF
>TRBV20-1|-
CSANLNEKLFF
>TRBV9|-
CASSAPAASGGYTF
>TRBV30|once
CAWAPRGLLNTGELFF
>TRBV9|-
CASSSSMNTEAFF
>TRBV27|once
CASTQRGEQFF
>TRBV29-1|-
CSVAGWGSFNYGYTF
>TRBV29-1|-
CSVSTSGGPGEQFF
>TRBV18|-
CASSPRSQGARTEAFF
>TRBV5-1|once
CASSLSGGRGTGELFF
>TRBV30|-
CAWSGGLNGYTF
>TRBV5-1|-
CASSFQNPPNTEAFF
>TRBV10-3|-
CAISPRQTTDTQYF
>TRBV30|once
CAWSVWGSMNTEAFF
>TRBV10-3|-
CAISTDRKNTEAFF
>TRBV7-9|-
CASSFRGNTEAFF
>TRBV30|-
CAWSPQRNTEAFF
>TRBV5-4|-
CASSLASGRAKNIQYF
>TRBV6-5|once
CASSWDLTSGQETQYF
>TRBV19|-
CASSIGGVGLAGVMELFF
>TRBV27|-
CASRIALGAGTEAFF
>TRBV2|-
CASTPRTGNEKLFF